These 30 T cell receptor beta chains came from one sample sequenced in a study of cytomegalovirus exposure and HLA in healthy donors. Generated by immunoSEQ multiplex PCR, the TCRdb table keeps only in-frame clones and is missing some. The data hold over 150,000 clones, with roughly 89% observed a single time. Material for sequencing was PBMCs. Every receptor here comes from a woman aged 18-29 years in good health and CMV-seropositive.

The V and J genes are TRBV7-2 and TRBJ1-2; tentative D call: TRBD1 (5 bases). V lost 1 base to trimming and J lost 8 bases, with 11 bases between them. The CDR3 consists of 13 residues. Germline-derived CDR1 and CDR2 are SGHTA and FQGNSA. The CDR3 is CASSLVGAGGYTF. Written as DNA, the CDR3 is TGTGCCAGCAGCTTAGTAGGGGCGGGAGGCTACACCTTC.

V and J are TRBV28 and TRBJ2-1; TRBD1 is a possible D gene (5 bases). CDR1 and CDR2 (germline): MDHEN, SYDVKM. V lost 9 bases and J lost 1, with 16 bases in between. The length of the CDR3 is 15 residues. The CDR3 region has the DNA TGTGCCAGTAGGGGCCTACCTCCTTCCTACAATGAGCAGTTCTTC. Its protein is CASRGLPPSYNEQFF.

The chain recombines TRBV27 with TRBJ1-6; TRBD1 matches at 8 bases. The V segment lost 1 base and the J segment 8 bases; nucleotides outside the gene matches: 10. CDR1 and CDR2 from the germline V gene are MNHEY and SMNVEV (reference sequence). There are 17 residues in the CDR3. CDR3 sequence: CASSLFLGRGRDSPLHF. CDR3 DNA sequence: TGTGCCAGCAGTTTATTCCTCGGCAGGGGGCGCGATTCACCCCTCCACTTT.

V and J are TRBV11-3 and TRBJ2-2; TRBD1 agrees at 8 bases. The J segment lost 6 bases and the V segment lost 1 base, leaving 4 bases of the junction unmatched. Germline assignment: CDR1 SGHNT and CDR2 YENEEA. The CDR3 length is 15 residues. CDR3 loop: CASSLGQGASGELFF. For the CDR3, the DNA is TGTGCCAGCAGCTTAGGGCAGGGGGCGTCCGGGGAGCTGTTTTTT.

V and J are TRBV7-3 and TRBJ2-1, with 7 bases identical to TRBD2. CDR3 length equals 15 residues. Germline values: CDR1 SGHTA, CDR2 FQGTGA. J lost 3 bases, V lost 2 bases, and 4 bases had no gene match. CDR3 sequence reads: CASSLGLAVYNEQFF. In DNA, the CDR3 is TGTGCCAGCAGCTTAGGGCTAGCGGTCTACAATGAGCAGTTCTTC.

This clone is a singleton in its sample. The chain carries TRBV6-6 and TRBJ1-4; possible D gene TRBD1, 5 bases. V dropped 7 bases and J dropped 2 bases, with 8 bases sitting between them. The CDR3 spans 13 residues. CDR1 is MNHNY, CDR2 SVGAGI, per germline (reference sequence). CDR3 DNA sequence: TGTGCCAGCAAGGAGGGGACTAATGAAAAACTGTTTTTT. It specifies CASKEGTNEKLFF.

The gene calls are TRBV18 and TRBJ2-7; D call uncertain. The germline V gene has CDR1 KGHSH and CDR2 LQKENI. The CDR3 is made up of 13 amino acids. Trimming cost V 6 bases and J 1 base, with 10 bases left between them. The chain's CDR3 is CASSAGVSYEQYF. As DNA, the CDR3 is TGTGCCAGCTCGGCCGGAGTTTCCTACGAGCAGTACTTC.

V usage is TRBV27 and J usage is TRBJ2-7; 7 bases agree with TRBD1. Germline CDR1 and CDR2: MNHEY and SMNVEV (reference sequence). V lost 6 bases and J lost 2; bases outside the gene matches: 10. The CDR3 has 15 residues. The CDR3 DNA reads TGTGCCAGCAGGACTTACAGGGGCGCTACCTACGAGCAGTACTTC. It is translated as CASRTYRGATYEQYF.

The CDR3 nucleotides are TGTGCCAGCAGCTCCCGGTCCCTGACTAGCCGTAGCACAGATACGCAGTATTTT. It yields the protein CASSSRSLTSRSTDTQYF. The V call is TRBV4-2, the J call TRBJ2-3; 7 bases map to TRBD2. CDR1 LGHNA and CDR2 YNFKEQ come from the germline V gene. J gave up 0 bases and V 5 bases, and 14 bases lay outside the gene matches. This CDR3 has 18 amino acids.

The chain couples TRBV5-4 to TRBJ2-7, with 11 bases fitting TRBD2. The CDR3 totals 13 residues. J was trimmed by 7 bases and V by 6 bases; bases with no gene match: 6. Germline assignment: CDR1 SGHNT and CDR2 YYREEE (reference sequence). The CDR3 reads CASMVAGGLEQYF. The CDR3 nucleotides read TGTGCCAGCATGGTAGCGGGGGGGCTTGAGCAGTACTTC.

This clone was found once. The CDR3 sequence is CASGSSRDRATGANVLTF. The CDR3 DNA sequence: TGTGCCAGCGGAAGTTCCCGGGACAGGGCGACCGGGGCCAACGTCCTGACTTTC. The genes are TRBV11-2 and TRBJ2-6, with TRBD1 identical over 9 bases. This CDR3 contains 18 residues. CDR1 is SGHAT and CDR2 is FQNNGV in the germline V gene. J was trimmed by 4 bases and V by 8 bases; bases with no gene match: 15. Based on the CDR3 plus reference TRBV11-2 and TRBJ2-6, the full variable domain is EAGVAQSPRYKIIEKRQSVAFWCNPISGHATLYWYQQILGQGPKLLIQFQNNGVVDDSQLPKDRFSAERLKGVDSTLKIQPAKLEDSAVYLCASGSSRDRATGANVLTFGAGSRLTVL.

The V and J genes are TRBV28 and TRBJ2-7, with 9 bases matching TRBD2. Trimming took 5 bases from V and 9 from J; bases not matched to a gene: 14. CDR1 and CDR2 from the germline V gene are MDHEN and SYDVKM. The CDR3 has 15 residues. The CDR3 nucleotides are TGTGCCAGCAGTCCCAGGGAAGCGGGAGGATTTGGGCAGTACTTC. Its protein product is CASSPREAGGFGQYF.

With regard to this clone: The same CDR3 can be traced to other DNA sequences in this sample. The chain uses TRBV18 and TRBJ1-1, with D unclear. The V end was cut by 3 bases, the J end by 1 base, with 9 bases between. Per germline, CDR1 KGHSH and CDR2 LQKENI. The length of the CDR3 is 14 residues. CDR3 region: CASSPAGGNTEAFF. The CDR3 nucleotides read TGTGCCAGCTCACCCGCGGGAGGGAACACTGAAGCTTTCTTT.

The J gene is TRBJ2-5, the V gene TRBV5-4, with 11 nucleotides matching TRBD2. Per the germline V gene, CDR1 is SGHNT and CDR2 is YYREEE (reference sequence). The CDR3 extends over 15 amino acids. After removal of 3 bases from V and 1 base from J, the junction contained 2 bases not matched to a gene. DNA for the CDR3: TGTGCCAGCAGCTATAGCGGGAGGGGCCAAGAGACCCAGTACTTC. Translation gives CASSYSGRGQETQYF.

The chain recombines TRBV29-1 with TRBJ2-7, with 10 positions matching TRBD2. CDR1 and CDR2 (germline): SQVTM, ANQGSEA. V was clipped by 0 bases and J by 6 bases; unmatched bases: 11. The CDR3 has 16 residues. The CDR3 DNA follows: TGCAGCGTTGAAGATGGGAAGCGGGGGGGAGAGGTCGAGCAGTACTTC. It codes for CSVEDGKRGGEVEQYF.

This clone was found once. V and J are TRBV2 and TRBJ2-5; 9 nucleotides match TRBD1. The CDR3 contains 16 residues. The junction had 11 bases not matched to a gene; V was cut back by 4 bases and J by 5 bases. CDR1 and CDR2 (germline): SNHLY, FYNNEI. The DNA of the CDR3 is TGTGCCAGCAGTGTTCGCCCGGGACAGGGATTGGAGACCCAGTACTTC. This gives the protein CASSVRPGQGLETQYF. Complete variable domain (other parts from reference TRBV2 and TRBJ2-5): EPEVTQTPSHQVTQMGQEVILRCVPISNHLYFYWYRQILGQKVEFLVSFYNNEISEKSEIFDDQFSVERPDGSNFTLKIRSTKLEDSAMYFCASSVRPGQGLETQYFGPGTRLLVL.

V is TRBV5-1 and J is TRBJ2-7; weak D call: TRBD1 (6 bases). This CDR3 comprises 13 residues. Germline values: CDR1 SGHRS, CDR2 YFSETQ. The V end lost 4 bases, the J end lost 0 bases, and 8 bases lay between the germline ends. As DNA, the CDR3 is TGCGCCAGCAGCGAGGACAGCTCCTACGAGCAGTACTTC. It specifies CASSEDSSYEQYF.

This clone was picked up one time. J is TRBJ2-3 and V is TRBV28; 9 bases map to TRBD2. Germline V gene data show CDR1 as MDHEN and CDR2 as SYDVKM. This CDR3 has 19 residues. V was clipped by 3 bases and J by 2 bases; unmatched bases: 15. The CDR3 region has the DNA TGTGCCAGCAGTTTTCGTCTAGCGGGAAAAGTGACCCCCACAGATACGCAGTATTTT. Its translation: CASSFRLAGKVTPTDTQYF.

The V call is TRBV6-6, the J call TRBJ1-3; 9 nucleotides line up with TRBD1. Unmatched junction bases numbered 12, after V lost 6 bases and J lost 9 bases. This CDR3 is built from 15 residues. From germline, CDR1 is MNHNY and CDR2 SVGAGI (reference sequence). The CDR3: CASSRPGQGDGTIYF. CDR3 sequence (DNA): TGTGCCAGCAGCCGGCCGGGACAGGGCGATGGCACCATATATTTT.

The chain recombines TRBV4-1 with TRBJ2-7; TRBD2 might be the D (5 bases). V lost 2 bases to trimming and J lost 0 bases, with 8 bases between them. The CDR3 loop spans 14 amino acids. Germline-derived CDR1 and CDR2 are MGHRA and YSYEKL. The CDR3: CASSQSGVSYEQYF. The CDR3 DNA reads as TGCGCCAGCAGCCAATCCGGGGTCTCCTACGAGCAGTACTTC.

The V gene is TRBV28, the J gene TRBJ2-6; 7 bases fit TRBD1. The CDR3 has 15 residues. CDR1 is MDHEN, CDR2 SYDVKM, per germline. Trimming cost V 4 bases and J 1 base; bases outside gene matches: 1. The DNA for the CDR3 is TGTGCCAGCAGTTCCAGGGGGTCTGGGGCCAACGTCCTGACTTTC. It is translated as CASSSRGSGANVLTF.

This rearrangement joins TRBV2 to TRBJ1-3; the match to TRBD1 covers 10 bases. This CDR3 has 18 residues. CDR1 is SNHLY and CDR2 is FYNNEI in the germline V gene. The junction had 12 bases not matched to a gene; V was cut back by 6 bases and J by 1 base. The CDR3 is CASRATPGQGNSGNTIYF. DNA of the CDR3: TGTGCCAGCAGAGCAACACCGGGACAGGGGAATTCTGGAAACACCATATATTTT. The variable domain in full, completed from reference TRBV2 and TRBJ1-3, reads EPEVTQTPSHQVTQMGQEVILRCVPISNHLYFYWYRQILGQKVEFLVSFYNNEISEKSEIFDDQFSVERPDGSNFTLKIRSTKLEDSAMYFCASRATPGQGNSGNTIYFGEGSWLTVV.

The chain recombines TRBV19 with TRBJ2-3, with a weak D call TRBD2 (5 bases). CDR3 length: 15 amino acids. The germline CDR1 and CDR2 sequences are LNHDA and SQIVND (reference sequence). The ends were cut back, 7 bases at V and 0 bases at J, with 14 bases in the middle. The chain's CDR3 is CASTGSGASTDTQYF. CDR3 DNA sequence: TGTGCCAGTACCGGAAGCGGAGCTAGCACAGATACGCAGTATTTT.

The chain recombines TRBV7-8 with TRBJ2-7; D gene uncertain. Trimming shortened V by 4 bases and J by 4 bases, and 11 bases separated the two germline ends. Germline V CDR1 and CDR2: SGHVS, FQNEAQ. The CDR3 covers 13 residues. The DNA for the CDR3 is TGTGCCAGCAGCTCCTTACAGAATTACGAGCAGTACTTC. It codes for CASSSLQNYEQYF. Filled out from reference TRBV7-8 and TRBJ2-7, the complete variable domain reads GAGVSQSPRYKVAKRGQDVALRCDPISGHVSLFWYQQALGQGPEFLTYFQNEAQLDKSGLPSDRFFAERPEGSVSTLKIQRTQQEDSAVYLCASSSLQNYEQYFGPGTRLTVT.

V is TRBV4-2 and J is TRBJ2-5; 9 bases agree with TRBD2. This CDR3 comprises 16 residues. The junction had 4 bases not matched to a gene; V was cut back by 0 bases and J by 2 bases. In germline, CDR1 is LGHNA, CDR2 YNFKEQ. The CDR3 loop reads CASSQDPSGGQETQYF. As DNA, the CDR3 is TGTGCCAGCAGCCAAGATCCGAGCGGGGGGCAAGAGACCCAGTACTTC.

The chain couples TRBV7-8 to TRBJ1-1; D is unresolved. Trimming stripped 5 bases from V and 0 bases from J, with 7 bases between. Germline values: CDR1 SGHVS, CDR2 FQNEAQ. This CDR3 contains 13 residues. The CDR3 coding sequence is TGTGCCAGCAGCAGACGGGTGAACACTGAAGCTTTCTTT. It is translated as CASSRRVNTEAFF.

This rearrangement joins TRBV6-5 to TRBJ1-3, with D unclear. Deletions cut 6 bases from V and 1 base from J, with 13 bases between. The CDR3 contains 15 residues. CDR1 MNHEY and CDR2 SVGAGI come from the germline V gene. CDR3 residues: CASSPSSGSGNTIYF. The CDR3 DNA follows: TGTGCCAGCAGCCCCTCCTCGGGGTCTGGAAACACCATATATTTT.

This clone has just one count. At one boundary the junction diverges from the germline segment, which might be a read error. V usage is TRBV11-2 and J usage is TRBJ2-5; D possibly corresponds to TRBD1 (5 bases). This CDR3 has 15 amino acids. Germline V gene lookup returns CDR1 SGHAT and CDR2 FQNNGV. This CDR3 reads CASSLSTDLQETQYF. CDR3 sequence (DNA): TGTGCCAGCAGCCTGTCGACAGACCTCCAAGAAACCCAGTACTTC.

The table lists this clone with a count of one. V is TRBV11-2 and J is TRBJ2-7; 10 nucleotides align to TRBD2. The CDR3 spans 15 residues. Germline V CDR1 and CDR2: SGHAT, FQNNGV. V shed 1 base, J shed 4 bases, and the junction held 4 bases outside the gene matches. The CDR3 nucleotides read TGTGCCAGCAGCTTAGCAGCTAGCGGGGGATACGAGCAGTACTTC. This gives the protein CASSLAASGGYEQYF.

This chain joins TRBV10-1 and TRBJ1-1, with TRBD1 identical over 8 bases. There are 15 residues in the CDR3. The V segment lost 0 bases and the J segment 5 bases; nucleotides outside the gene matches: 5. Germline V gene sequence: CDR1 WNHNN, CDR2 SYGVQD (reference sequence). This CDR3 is CASSESRGQGTEAFF. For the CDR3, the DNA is TGCGCCAGCAGTGAGTCCAGGGGGCAAGGTACTGAAGCTTTCTTT.